Each of the 32 T cell receptor beta chains below was sequenced from the same sample in a study of control samples from healthy donors and cancer patients. TCRdb's table, derived via immunoSEQ multiplex PCR, lists solely in-frame clones and lacks some. The sample shows 75,000 to 100,000 clones, roughly 91% of them seen only once. The sequencing sample was made of blood. Receptors were obtained from a man aged 45-65 years in good health.

Only one count was recorded for this clone. V and J are TRBV5-1 and TRBJ2-6, with D perhaps assigned TRBD1 or TRBD2 (6 bases each). The length of the CDR3 is 16 residues. Trimming took 3 bases from V and 8 from J, leaving 18 bases between them. The germline CDR1 and CDR2 sequences are SGHRS and YFSETQ. The CDR3 reads CASSYGGPSRSNVLTF. The CDR3 bases are TGCGCCAGCAGCTATGGGGGGCCTAGCCGCTCCAACGTCCTGACTTTC.

About this clone itself: Its ends do not fully match the called genes, so a read error is possible. V is TRBV18 and J is TRBJ2-5; D remains unclear. This CDR3 spans 15 amino acids. The germline gives CDR1 KGHSH, CDR2 LQKENI. The CDR3 loop is CASSPLAYNQETQYF. The CDR3 nucleotides are TGTGCCAGCTCACCACTGGCCTACAACCAGGAGACCCAGTACTTC.

The CDR3 nucleotides read TGTGCCAGCAGCCCGTCCCGGACAGGGATCGAGACCCAGTACTTC. Translating gives CASSPSRTGIETQYF. The V gene is TRBV3-1 (or the pseudogene TRBV3-2), the J gene TRBJ2-5, with 8 bases matching TRBD1. V gave up 4 bases and J gave up 5 bases; unmatched junction bases: 9. This CDR3 is 15 amino acids long. Germline loops: CDR1 LGHDT, CDR2 YNNKEL (reference sequence).

This clone is judged medium-sized. The chain joins TRBV5-1 to TRBJ1-6; D is unclear. This CDR3 is 13 amino acids long. Germline V gives CDR1 SGHRS, CDR2 YFSETQ. The V end was cut by 0 bases, the J end by 13 bases, with 11 bases between. The CDR3 spells CASSLEPAWPLHF. The CDR3 DNA sequence: TGCGCCAGCAGCTTGGAGCCGGCATGGCCCCTCCACTTT. Supplemented by reference TRBV5-1 and TRBJ1-6, the full variable domain reads KAGVTQTPRYLIKTRGQQVTLSCSPISGHRSVSWYQQTPGQGLQFLFEYFSETQRNKGNFPGRFSGRQFSNSRSEMNVSTLELGDSALYLCASSLEPAWPLHFGNGTRLTVT.

The chain joins TRBV18 to TRBJ2-7, with TRBD1 matching over 8 bases. CDR3 length equals 15 residues. The V segment lost 3 bases and the J segment 1 base; nucleotides outside the gene matches: 5. CDR1 and CDR2 from the germline V gene are KGHSH and LQKENI. In nucleotides, the CDR3 is TGTGCCAGCTCACCCCGACAGGGGATATCCTACGAGCAGTACTTC. Residues: CASSPRQGISYEQYF. Filled out from reference TRBV18 and TRBJ2-7, the complete variable domain reads NAGVMQNPRHLVRRRGQEARLRCSPMKGHSHVYWYRQLPEEGLKFMVYLQKENIIDESGMPKERFSAEFPKEGPSILRIQQVVRGDSAAYFCASSPRQGISYEQYFGPGTRLTVT.

The J gene is TRBJ2-7, the V gene TRBV11-2, with D possibly TRBD1 on 5 matching bases. The V and J ends lost 4 bases and 6 bases respectively, with 19 bases between them. Germline CDR1 is SGHAT and CDR2 is FQNNGV. This CDR3 is 15 amino acids long. The CDR3 loop reads CASSSAQGFSVEQYF. In DNA form, the CDR3 reads TGTGCCAGCAGCTCAGCCCAGGGCTTTTCCGTCGAGCAGTACTTC.

This chain connects TRBV5-1 to TRBJ2-3; maybe TRBD1 (6 bases). Trimming shortened V by 0 bases and J by 6 bases, and 11 bases separated the two germline ends. The CDR3 has 14 amino acids. Germline V lookup: CDR1 SGHRS, CDR2 YFSETQ. The CDR3 bases are TGCGCCAGCAGCTTGGATACAGGGATTGATACGCAGTATTTT. Translating it yields CASSLDTGIDTQYF.

The chain is built from TRBV7-8 and TRBJ1-5, with D possibly matching TRBD1 (6 bases). V lost 5 bases and J 2 bases, leaving 13 bases between the germline ends. The CDR3 runs 15 residues. The germline V gene encodes CDR1 SGHVS and CDR2 FQNEAQ. The CDR3 DNA follows: TGTGCCAGCAGCGGGGCAGGGGAGCGCAATCAGCCCCAGCATTTT. This translates into CASSGAGERNQPQHF.

This clone came up a few times. Within the sample, other DNA sequences also encode this same CDR3. This chain uses TRBV19 with TRBJ1-5, with D possibly being TRBD1 (6 bases). This CDR3 is 16 amino acids long. Germline V gene data show CDR1 as LNHDA and CDR2 as SQIVND (reference sequence). V was cut by 2 bases and J by 2 bases, with 13 bases left in between. As DNA, the CDR3 is TGTGCCAGTAGTATATCTCCCCCAGGGGGCAATCAGCCCCAGCATTTT. It specifies CASSISPPGGNQPQHF.

The rearrangement uses TRBV27 and TRBJ1-4; the D gene is possibly TRBD1 (5 bases). In germline, CDR1 is MNHEY, CDR2 SMNVEV (reference sequence). The V gene lost 8 bases and the J gene lost 10 bases, with 26 bases spanning the gap. This CDR3 has 16 amino acids. The CDR3 region has the DNA TGTGCCAGCGGGACCCGGGACGGGGAACCGAGAGCAAAACTGTTTTTT. Translated: CASGTRDGEPRAKLFF.

This clone came up a few times. The chain joins TRBV18 to TRBJ2-7, with D perhaps TRBD2 (6 bases). The CDR3 totals 12 residues. Germline values: CDR1 KGHSH, CDR2 LQKENI. Trimming stripped 2 bases from V and 7 bases from J, with 9 bases between. CDR3 DNA sequence: TGTGCCAGCTCACCAGGAGGGTTGGAGCAGTACTTC. This encodes CASSPGGLEQYF.

The chain combines TRBV5-1 with TRBJ1-2; 9 bases are shared with TRBD1. Germline V CDR1 and CDR2: SGHRS, YFSETQ. V was clipped by 7 bases and J by 5 bases; unmatched bases: 6. The CDR3 consists of 13 residues. The CDR3 protein is CASGDRVGYGYTF. The CDR3 region has the DNA TGCGCCAGCGGGGACAGGGTAGGATATGGCTACACCTTC.

This rearrangement joins TRBV5-5 to TRBJ1-1, with 9 bases fitting TRBD1. The CDR3 consists of 14 residues. The V gene end was trimmed by 4 bases and the J gene end by 5 bases; junction bases not matched to a gene: 6. Germline V CDR1 and CDR2: SGHKS, YYEKEE (reference sequence). For the CDR3, the DNA is TGTGCCAGCAGCCCGGACAGGGGAAGGACTGAAGCTTTCTTT. Translating it yields CASSPDRGRTEAFF.

The chain has TRBV30 and TRBJ1-3, with 7 bases that match TRBD1. CDR3 size: 15 residues. The germline V gene has CDR1 GTSNPN and CDR2 SVGIG (reference sequence). V lost 2 bases, J lost 4 bases, and 8 bases stayed unmatched. The CDR3 nucleotides are TGTGCCTGGAGTAGAGGACAGGATCCGGGAAACACCATATATTTT. Its protein product is CAWSRGQDPGNTIYF.

The V gene is TRBV11-2, the J gene TRBJ2-2; 9 positions agree with TRBD2. CDR1 is SGHAT, CDR2 FQNNGV, per germline. V shed 2 bases, J shed 4 bases, and the junction held 2 bases outside the gene matches. The CDR3 runs to 15 residues. CDR3 in amino acids: CASSLSGGSTGELFF. The CDR3 nucleotides are TGTGCCAGCAGCTTAAGCGGGGGGAGCACCGGGGAGCTGTTTTTT. Complete variable domain (other parts from reference TRBV11-2 and TRBJ2-2): EAGVAQSPRYKIIEKRQSVAFWCNPISGHATLYWYQQILGQGPKLLIQFQNNGVVDDSQLPKDRFSAERLKGVDSTLKIQPAKLEDSAVYLCASSLSGGSTGELFFGEGSRLTVL.

V is TRBV6-6 and J is TRBJ1-1; D not certain. The CDR3 extends over 13 amino acids. V was cut by 2 bases and J by 5 bases, with 9 bases left in between. Germline CDR1 is MNHNY and CDR2 is SVGAGI (reference sequence). CDR3 DNA: TGTGCCAGCAGTTACGAGGGAAGAACTGAAGCTTTCTTT. Amino acid sequence: CASSYEGRTEAFF.

This chain joins TRBV11-3 and TRBJ2-1; 14 bases map to TRBD2. From germline, CDR1 is SGHNT and CDR2 YENEEA. The junction had 10 bases not matched to a gene; V was cut back by 5 bases and J by 13 bases. CDR3 length equals 15 residues. The CDR3 spells CASSVTSGGAFEQFF. The DNA for the CDR3 is TGTGCCAGCAGCGTGACTAGCGGGGGGGCCTTTGAACAGTTCTTC.

The CDR3 protein is CASSLVHTDTQYF. The CDR3 region has the DNA TGTGCCAGCAGTCTAGTGCACACAGATACGCAGTATTTT. The V and J genes are TRBV27 and TRBJ2-3, with D unresolved. This CDR3 has 13 residues. CDR1 is MNHEY, CDR2 SMNVEV, per germline (reference sequence). Between the trimmed V and J ends, which lost 5 bases and 2 bases, there was a span of 8 bases.

This clone was seen just once. CDR3 sequence reads: CASTSGGRRDTQYF. Here the CDR3 DNA reads TGTGCCAGCACTAGCGGGGGGAGAAGGGATACGCAGTATTTT. The chain has TRBV19 and TRBJ2-3; the match to TRBD2 covers 12 bases. V was clipped by 9 bases and J by 6 bases; unmatched bases: 7. The CDR3 extends over 14 amino acids. The germline gives CDR1 LNHDA, CDR2 SQIVND (reference sequence).

The V gene is TRBV6-6, the J gene TRBJ1-5; tentatively, D is TRBD1 (6 bases). Trimming shortened V by 5 bases and J by 7 bases, and 12 bases separated the two germline ends. The CDR3 is 13 residues long. From germline, CDR1 is MNHNY and CDR2 SVGAGI (reference sequence). The CDR3 spells CASSQDSRQPQHF. DNA for the CDR3: TGTGCCAGCAGTCAGGACAGTAGGCAGCCCCAGCATTTT.

V gene TRBV11-3 combines with J gene TRBJ1-1; no firm D call. V lost 6 bases to trimming and J lost 1 base, with 6 bases between them. Germline lookup yields CDR1 SGHNT and CDR2 YENEEA. This CDR3 has 12 residues. The CDR3 sequence: CASSEGNTEAFF. The CDR3 DNA reads as TGTGCCAGCAGTGAGGGGAACACTGAAGCTTTCTTT. Using reference TRBV11-3 and TRBJ1-1 for the parts outside the CDR3, the full variable domain is EAGVVQSPRYKIIEKKQPVAFWCNPISGHNTLYWYLQNLGQGPELLIRYENEEAVDDSQLPKDRFSAERLKGVDSTLKIQPAELGDSAVYLCASSEGNTEAFFGQGTRLTVV.

The chain links TRBV24-1 to TRBJ2-3; 7 bases line up with TRBD2. Germline trimming cut 4 bases from V and 7 bases from J; bases unmatched to any gene: 13. Germline CDR1 is KGHDR and CDR2 is SFDVKD. The CDR3 consists of 16 residues. CDR3 bases: TGTGCCACCAGTGACGCCGGGACTACGGATCGTAATACGCAGTATTTT. As protein: CATSDAGTTDRNTQYF.

The rearrangement joins TRBV6-5 to TRBJ1-1; D not certain. Germline V gene sequence: CDR1 MNHEY, CDR2 SVGAGI. This CDR3 is 13 amino acids long. V was pared by 2 bases and J by 1 base, with 5 bases between. This chain's CDR3 is CASSYDGNTEAFF. Here the CDR3 DNA reads TGTGCCAGCAGTTACGACGGGAACACTGAAGCTTTCTTT.

The gene calls are TRBV5-6 and TRBJ2-5; possibly TRBD1 or TRBD2 for D (5 bases each). Per germline, CDR1 SGHDT and CDR2 YYEEEE. The V gene lost 7 bases and the J gene lost 1 base, with 17 bases spanning the gap. This CDR3 region has 15 residues. In DNA, the CDR3 is TGTGCCAGCCGTATTGGGACGGGGCGCCAAGAGACCCAGTACTTC. It encodes CASRIGTGRQETQYF.

The chain has TRBV9 and TRBJ2-3; a possible D gene is TRBD1 (6 bases). The germline V gene has CDR1 SGDLS and CDR2 YYNGEE. The CDR3 totals 13 residues. V lost 7 bases, J lost 2 bases, and 11 bases lay in between. CDR3 amino acids: CASGQRYTDTQYF. CDR3 DNA: TGTGCCAGCGGACAGCGATACACAGATACGCAGTATTTT.

The gene calls are TRBV2 and TRBJ1-1, with a possible D match to TRBD1 (5 bases). This CDR3 contains 12 residues. V was trimmed by 4 bases and J by 5 bases, leaving 8 bases between them. Looked up from germline, CDR1 is SNHLY and CDR2 is FYNNEI. CDR3 loop: CASSGGGTEAFF. The CDR3 nucleotides read TGTGCCAGCAGTGGGGGGGGGACTGAAGCTTTCTTT.

This clone was counted only a few times. This rearrangement joins TRBV19 to TRBJ1-1, with 9 bases aligning to TRBD1. From germline, CDR1 is LNHDA and CDR2 SQIVND (reference sequence). Trimming at V came to 5 bases and at J to 5 bases, leaving 6 bases not matched to a gene. CDR3 length: 14 residues. This CDR3 is CASSARDRETEAFF. The CDR3, as DNA: TGTGCCAGTAGTGCACGGGACAGGGAGACTGAAGCTTTCTTT.

J is TRBJ2-7 and V is TRBV13, with D unresolved. CDR1 is PRHDT and CDR2 is FYEKMQ in the germline V gene (reference sequence). The CDR3 runs 15 residues. V shed 2 bases and J shed 2 bases, with 13 bases lying between them. CDR3 coding DNA: TGTGCCAGCAGCTTAATGTCTGACGGTACCTACGAGCAGTACTTC. Translation gives CASSLMSDGTYEQYF.

V usage is TRBV4-1 and J usage is TRBJ2-7, with a tentative D call TRBD1 (6 bases). This CDR3 comprises 15 residues. Trimming took off 0 bases at V and 1 base at J, with 10 bases between the two ends. CDR1 and CDR2 from the germline V gene are MGHRA and YSYEKL. The CDR3: CASSQDNRVSYEQYF. In DNA, the CDR3 is TGCGCCAGCAGCCAAGATAACAGGGTTTCCTACGAGCAGTACTTC.

V is TRBV5-6 and J is TRBJ1-5, with 8 bases aligning to TRBD1. V dropped 4 bases and J dropped 11; count of bases not matched to a gene: 11. The length of the CDR3 is 14 residues. Germline V gene lookup returns CDR1 SGHDT and CDR2 YYEEEE. The CDR3, as DNA: TGTGCCAGCAGCGAACGGGACAGGCAAAAGACCCAGCATTTT. Protein sequence: CASSERDRQKTQHF.

The V call is TRBV15, the J call TRBJ1-3; D gene uncertain. The V gene lost 0 bases and the J gene lost 2 bases, with 14 bases spanning the gap. Germline V gives CDR1 LNHNV, CDR2 YYDKDF (reference sequence). This CDR3 is 17 amino acids long. Here the CDR3 reads CATSRDRERLPGNTIYF. CDR3 DNA sequence: TGTGCCACCAGCAGAGATCGCGAGCGTCTCCCTGGAAACACCATATATTTT.

This clone is medium-sized (0.01 to 0.1%) by share. The chain combines TRBV2 with TRBJ1-5, with 12 bases that match TRBD1. Losses at the gene ends were 7 bases for V and 4 bases for J; bases not matched to a gene: 5. CDR3 length: 15 amino acids. Germline-derived CDR1 and CDR2 are SNHLY and FYNNEI. In DNA, the CDR3 is TGTGCCAGCATGGGACAGGGGGCAATAAATCAGCCCCAGCATTTT. It yields the protein CASMGQGAINQPQHF.